A selection of T cell receptor beta chains follows, all from one sample in a study of blood T cell repertoires in COVID-19. Sequencing was performed with immunoSEQ multiplex PCR; in TCRdb, only in-frame clones are kept and a portion is missing. The sample includes about 240,000 clones, roughly nine tenths of them seen just once. The sample taken for sequencing was peripheral blood. The receptor source for this set is a woman in her fifties or sixties with COVID-19, enrolled during active disease. The CDR3 runs from the conserved cysteine through the conserved F or W. D genes are given only for firm matches. Only part of the rows carry a size: once, few, many, or a class if the clone is expanded.

length: 16
V: TRBV19
D: TRBD1
size: NA
J: TRBJ2-2
CDR3: CASRVGQGAVTGELFF
DNA: TGTGCCAGTAGGGTTGGACAGGGGGCCGTCACCGGGGAGCTGTTTTTT

length: 24
V: TRBV7-8
D: TRBD2
size: NA
J: TRBJ2-1
CDR3: CASSPAGLAGGHDDGLRGGNEQFF
DNA: TGTGCCAGCAGCCCCGCCGGACTAGCGGGGGGGCACGATGATGGGCTGCGGGGGGGCAATGAGCAGTTCTTC

length: 16
V: TRBV7-8
D: NA
size: NA
J: TRBJ1-2
CDR3: CASSLENYKGGRGYTF
DNA: TGTGCCAGCAGCTTAGAAAACTACAAAGGAGGAAGAGGCTACACCTTC

length: 14
V: TRBV5-1
D: NA
size: NA
J: TRBJ1-1
CDR3: CASSSTVMNTEAFF
DNA: TGCGCCAGCAGCTCGACAGTCATGAACACTGAAGCTTTCTTT

length: 14
V: TRBV13
D: NA
size: NA
J: TRBJ1-6
CDR3: CASSPSDFSAPLHF
DNA: TGTGCCAGCAGCCCCTCGGACTTTTCAGCACCCCTCCACTTT

length: 13
V: TRBV27
D: NA
size: many
J: TRBJ1-1
CDR3: CASSLRLNTEAFF
DNA: TGTGCCAGCAGTTTACGGTTAAACACTGAAGCTTTCTTT

length: 15
V: TRBV7-8
D: TRBD2
size: once
J: TRBJ2-1
CDR3: CASSSTSGGGLGQFF
DNA: TGTGCCAGCAGCTCCACTAGCGGAGGCGGGTTGGGGCAGTTCTTC

length: 14
V: TRBV11-3
D: NA
size: NA
J: TRBJ1-1
CDR3: CASSLRSLGTEAFF
DNA: TGTGCCAGCAGCTTACGGAGCTTGGGCACTGAAGCTTTCTTT

length: 15
V: TRBV30
D: NA
size: once
J: TRBJ1-1
CDR3: CAWSVAGPGNTEAFF
DNA: TGTGCCTGGAGTGTGGCAGGTCCCGGGAACACTGAAGCTTTCTTT

length: 15
V: TRBV29-1
D: TRBD2
size: NA
J: TRBJ2-2
CDR3: CSVKRLAGKDGELFF
DNA: TGCAGCGTTAAGAGACTAGCGGGGAAGGACGGGGAGCTGTTTTTT

length: 17
V: TRBV11-2
D: TRBD2
size: NA
J: TRBJ2-3
CDR3: CASSLGDSGGARDTQYF
DNA: TGTGCCAGCAGCTTAGGGGATAGCGGGGGTGCTAGAGATACGCAGTATTTT

length: 15
V: TRBV12-5
D: TRBD2
size: NA
J: TRBJ2-1
CDR3: CASRLLAGPYNEQFF
DNA: TGTGCTAGTCGTTTATTAGCGGGGCCCTACAATGAGCAGTTCTTC

length: 16
V: TRBV28
D: TRBD1
size: NA
J: TRBJ1-4
CDR3: CASSSTRQGAREKLFF
DNA: TGTGCCAGCAGTTCGACCCGACAGGGGGCGCGTGAAAAACTGTTTTTT

length: 15
V: TRBV5-1
D: TRBD1
size: NA
J: TRBJ1-1
CDR3: CASSTSPGGDLKAFF
DNA: TGCGCCAGCAGCACCTCCCCAGGGGGTGATCTGAAAGCTTTCTTT

length: 16
V: TRBV5-8
D: NA
size: NA
J: TRBJ1-6
CDR3: CASSLERWGEGSPLHF
DNA: TGTGCCAGCAGCTTGGAAAGGTGGGGGGAAGGGTCACCCCTCCACTTT

length: 13
V: TRBV12-3/TRBV12-4
D: NA
size: NA
J: TRBJ1-2
CDR3: CASRPETGYGYTF
DNA: TGTGCCAGCAGACCCGAGACAGGATATGGCTACACCTTC

length: 14
V: TRBV24-1
D: NA
size: NA
J: TRBJ1-2
CDR3: CATAPAQGFGGYTF
DNA: TGTGCCACCGCGCCTGCACAGGGTTTCGGGGGCTACACCTTC

length: 15
V: TRBV7-9
D: NA
size: many
J: TRBJ2-7
CDR3: CASSLNTPGSYEQYF
DNA: TGTGCCAGCAGCTTAAACACACCGGGGTCCTACGAGCAGTACTTC

length: 19
V: TRBV2
D: TRBD2
size: NA
J: TRBJ2-3
CDR3: CASSEALRGLAGVRDTQYF
DNA: TGTGCCAGCAGTGAAGCGCTTCGGGGACTAGCGGGGGTTAGAGATACGCAGTATTTT

length: 13
V: TRBV11-2
D: NA
size: NA
J: TRBJ1-5
CDR3: CASSLDGNQPQHF
DNA: TGTGCCAGCAGCTTAGACGGCAATCAGCCCCAGCATTTT

length: 13
V: TRBV19
D: TRBD1
size: NA
J: TRBJ1-2
CDR3: CATQTGAFDGYTF
DNA: TGTGCCACCCAGACAGGGGCTTTTGATGGCTACACCTTC

length: 15
V: TRBV3-1/TRBV3-2
D: NA
size: NA
J: TRBJ2-3
CDR3: CASSHKAGLIDTQYF
DNA: TGTGCCAGCAGCCATAAGGCGGGGCTGATAGATACGCAGTATTTT

length: 12
V: TRBV7-2
D: NA
size: NA
J: TRBJ1-1
CDR3: CASSLDGGKAFF
DNA: TGTGCCAGCAGCCTCGACGGGGGGAAAGCTTTCTTT

length: 15
V: TRBV23-1
D: NA
size: NA
J: TRBJ1-1
CDR3: CASSQNRRTGTEAFF
DNA: TGCGCCAGCAGTCAGAATCGGCGGACTGGGACTGAAGCTTTCTTT

length: 15
V: TRBV19
D: TRBD1
size: NA
J: TRBJ1-2
CDR3: CASSIRTGQNYGYTF
DNA: TGTGCCAGTAGTATCAGGACAGGTCAAAACTATGGCTACACCTTC

length: 16
V: TRBV10-1
D: NA
size: NA
J: TRBJ2-2
CDR3: CASSESWGPGTGELFF
DNA: TGCGCCAGCAGTGAGTCTTGGGGGCCGGGCACCGGGGAGCTGTTTTTT

length: 14
V: TRBV9
D: NA
size: NA
J: TRBJ1-6
CDR3: CASSATDTNSPLHF
DNA: TGTGCCAGCAGCGCAACAGATACTAATTCACCCCTCCACTTT

length: 15
V: TRBV7-2
D: TRBD1
size: few
J: TRBJ1-6
CDR3: CASSLEGTGDSPLHF
DNA: TGTGCCAGCAGCTTAGAGGGGACAGGGGATTCACCCCTCCACTTT

length: 13
V: TRBV19
D: TRBD2
size: NA
J: TRBJ2-7
CDR3: CASSPGGLHEQYF
DNA: TGTGCCAGTAGTCCGGGAGGCCTCCACGAGCAGTACTTC

length: 16
V: TRBV5-6
D: NA
size: NA
J: TRBJ2-2
CDR3: CASSFAQGWDTGELFF
DNA: TGTGCCAGCAGCTTTGCCCAGGGGTGGGACACCGGGGAGCTGTTTTTT

length: 13
V: TRBV19
D: TRBD1
size: NA
J: TRBJ1-2
CDR3: CASSITQGKGYTF
DNA: TGTGCCAGTAGTATAACACAGGGGAAAGGCTACACCTTC

length: 17
V: TRBV30
D: TRBD1
size: NA
J: TRBJ1-6
CDR3: CAWSVLRTGAYNSPLHF
DNA: TGTGCCTGGAGTGTCCTCCGGACAGGGGCGTATAATTCACCCCTCCACTTT

length: 14
V: TRBV11-2
D: NA
size: few
J: TRBJ2-3
CDR3: CASSLDAGIDTQYF
DNA: TGTGCCAGCAGCTTAGATGCAGGGATCGATACGCAGTATTTT

length: 11
V: TRBV5-1
D: NA
size: NA
J: TRBJ1-1
CDR3: CASSLGPEAFF
DNA: TGCGCCAGCAGCTTGGGGCCTGAAGCTTTCTTT

length: 16
V: TRBV7-9
D: TRBD2
size: NA
J: TRBJ2-2
CDR3: CASIKSAGVDTGELFF
DNA: TGTGCCAGCATTAAGTCCGCGGGGGTGGACACCGGGGAGCTGTTTTTT

length: 12
V: TRBV10-3
D: TRBD2
size: NA
J: TRBJ2-3
CDR3: CATGLSTDTQYF
DNA: TGTGCCACGGGACTATCCACAGATACGCAGTATTTT

length: 15
V: TRBV4-1
D: NA
size: NA
J: TRBJ2-2
CDR3: CASSQPWLNTGELFF
DNA: TGCGCCAGCAGCCAGCCCTGGCTCAACACCGGGGAGCTGTTTTTT

length: 14
V: TRBV30
D: NA
size: NA
J: TRBJ1-2
CDR3: CAWTAGIGNYGYTF
DNA: TGTGCCTGGACGGCGGGGATAGGTAACTATGGCTACACCTTC

length: 10
V: TRBV29-1
D: NA
size: NA
J: TRBJ2-5
CDR3: CSATRETQYF
DNA: TGCAGCGCGACTCGGGAGACCCAGTACTTC

length: 16
V: TRBV9
D: TRBD2
size: NA
J: TRBJ2-1
CDR3: CASSTFSGGDHNEQFF
DNA: TGTGCCAGCAGCACCTTTAGCGGGGGGGACCACAATGAGCAGTTCTTC

length: 15
V: TRBV10-3
D: NA
size: NA
J: TRBJ2-1
CDR3: CAISESGSSYNEQFF
DNA: TGTGCCATCAGTGAGTCGGGGAGCTCCTACAATGAGCAGTTCTTC